This T cell receptor (beta chain) was found in a study of cytomegalovirus exposure and HLA in healthy donors. This CDR3 spans 15 amino acids. With V trimmed by 4 bases and J by 7 bases, 11 bases remained unmatched. Germline loops: CDR1 SGHRS, CDR2 YFSETQ. About this clone itself: Its antigen is undetermined.

The validation cohort, a group of around 130 subjects, included the donors and was separate from the approximately 650-subject first cohort. Study-wide points: The authors listed 180 or so TCR beta chains as cytomegalovirus-associated. According to a subsequent analysis, TCR clusters from the first cohort were inclined to appear together in the roughly 110 validation repertoires.

Sequenced by immunoSEQ multiplex PCR; TCRdb stores in-frame clones only, minus some. Of approximately 160,000 clones listed, 95% to 96% are singletons. Sequences were obtained from PBMCs. The chain recombines TRBV5-1 with TRBJ2-7; TRBD2 matches at 10 bases. This TCR came from a woman younger than 30 in good health and CMV-seronegative. The CDR3 region is CASSVSGGSNAEQYF. The CDR3 region has the DNA TGCGCCAGCAGCGTTAGCGGGGGGTCGAACGCGGAGCAGTACTTC.